This TCR beta chain was found in a study of blood T cell repertoires in COVID-19. Overall study: Sites across the United States, Italy and Spain contributed samples from acute and convalescent COVID-19.

Cohorts were determined from participant-reported clinical history. Losses at the gene ends were 3 bases for V and 9 bases for J; bases not matched to a gene: 1. This CDR3 spans 12 amino acids. Profiling relied on immunoSEQ multiplex PCR, and the TCRdb table lists in-frame clones only, not all of them. The table includes more than 300,000 clones, roughly 90% detected once. Sequenced: PBMCs or T cells enriched from blood (not recorded which). The chain has TRBV12-3 or TRBV12-4 and TRBJ2-1, with 8 bases lining up with TRBD2. The origin of this receptor is a young woman who had recovered from COVID-19. The CDR3 is CASSLAGGEQFF. The DNA of the CDR3 is TGTGCCAGCAGTTTGGCGGGGGGTGAGCAGTTCTTC.